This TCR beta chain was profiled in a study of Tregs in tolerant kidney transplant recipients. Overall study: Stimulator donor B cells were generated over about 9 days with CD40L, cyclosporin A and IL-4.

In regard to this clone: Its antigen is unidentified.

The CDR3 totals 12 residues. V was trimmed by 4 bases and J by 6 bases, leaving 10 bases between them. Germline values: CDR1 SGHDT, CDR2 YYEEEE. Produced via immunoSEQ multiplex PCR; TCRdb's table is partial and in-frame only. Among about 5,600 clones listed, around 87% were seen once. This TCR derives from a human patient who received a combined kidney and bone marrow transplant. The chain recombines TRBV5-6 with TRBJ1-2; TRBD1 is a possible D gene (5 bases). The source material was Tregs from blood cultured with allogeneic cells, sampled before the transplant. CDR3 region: CASSQGDDGYTF. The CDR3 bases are TGTGCCAGCAGCCAAGGGGACGATGGCTACACCTTC.